This TCR beta chain was identified during a study of blood T cell repertoires in COVID-19. The CDR3 loop spans 13 amino acids. Germline V gene sequence: CDR1 SGDLS, CDR2 YYNGEE. Trimming took off 4 bases at V and 2 bases at J, with 8 bases between the two ends. This table comes from immunoSEQ multiplex PCR, and its TCRdb copy is limited to in-frame clones, with some not included. The table records about 170,000 clones, roughly 78% of them present only once. The sample comprised PBMCs or T cells enriched from blood (not recorded which). This TCR was sampled from a woman between 65 and 79 years old in a cohort exposed to, infected with or recovered from COVID-19 (not recorded which). The rearrangement links TRBV9 to TRBJ2-3, with D possibly TRBD1 on 5 matching bases. The CDR3 nucleotides read TGTGCCAGCAGCAAAGGGGACACAGATACGCAGTATTTT. It codes for CASSKGDTDTQYF.